This T cell receptor beta chain derives from a study of cytomegalovirus exposure and HLA in healthy donors. Study conclusions and caveats: Reports showed the classifier diagnosing cytomegalovirus status with high specificity and sensitivity. Common viral pathogens were later found to be apparently linked to several of the most significant clusters.

This clone was observed a few times. As yet, its antigen is unknown. Germline V gene data show CDR1 as SEHNR and CDR2 as FQNEAQ (reference sequence). This CDR3 contains 14 residues. The ends were cut back, 8 bases at V and 1 base at J, with 14 bases in the middle. The PCR ran on 60 Vbeta and 13 Jbeta primers. TCRdb's table, derived via immunoSEQ multiplex PCR, lists solely in-frame clones and lacks some. Of some 140,000 clones listed, roughly 9.6% are singletons. V and J are TRBV7-9 and TRBJ2-5; maybe TRBD2 (6 bases). Sequencing was done on a sample of PBMCs. This sequence originates from a woman aged 40 to 50 in good health and CMV-seropositive. CDR3 nucleotides: TGTGCCAGCTCAAAAGGAGGGGCCCAAGAGACCCAGTACTTC. Translating it yields CASSKGGAQETQYF.